These 19 T cell receptor beta chains originate from one sample sequenced in a study of T cell responses to AZD1222 COVID-19 vaccine. The method was immunoSEQ multiplex PCR; TCRdb's version includes in-frame clones alone and lacks a portion of them. The sample lists some 150,000 clones, approximately 90% occurring once. The sequenced sample was peripheral blood, obtained 28 days after the second AZD1222 dose. The receptors here all came from an adult who received the AZD1222 COVID-19 vaccine.

This clone was recorded only once. The chain has TRBV6-2 or TRBV6-3 and TRBJ2-3; the match to TRBD2 covers 9 bases. Germline CDR1 reads MNHEY; CDR2 reads SVGEGT. The CDR3 has 16 residues. The J segment lost 3 bases and the V segment lost 2 bases, leaving 6 bases of the junction unmatched. The CDR3 is CASSYRLAEVTDTQYF. The CDR3 DNA reads TGTGCCAGCAGTTACCGACTAGCGGAGGTTACAGATACGCAGTATTTT.

The V call is TRBV30, the J call TRBJ2-1; TRBD2 matches at 13 bases. Germline V gene sequence: CDR1 GTSNPN, CDR2 SVGIG (reference sequence). With 2 bases clipped from V and 6 bases from J, the junction kept 4 bases outside the gene matches. The CDR3 loop spans 15 amino acids. This chain's CDR3 is CAWSTGTSGANEQFF. As DNA, the CDR3 is TGTGCCTGGAGTACCGGGACTAGCGGGGCCAATGAGCAGTTCTTC.

The gene calls are TRBV25-1 and TRBJ1-2; 8 bases are shared with TRBD1. The CDR3 is 14 residues long. Germline V gene data show CDR1 as MGHDK and CDR2 as SYGVNS. Trimming removed 1 base from V and 8 bases from J; junction bases left unmatched: 6. CDR3 sequence reads: CASSESTGAVGYTF. Here the CDR3 DNA reads TGTGCCAGCAGTGAATCGACAGGGGCAGTGGGCTACACCTTC.

Comment on this clone: Additional DNA sequences in this sample encode the identical CDR3. V usage is TRBV6-6 and J usage is TRBJ1-2; D not certain. This CDR3 has 12 residues. CDR1 is MNHNY, CDR2 SVGAGI, per germline (reference sequence). V was clipped by 2 bases and J by 3 bases, with 4 bases between them. The CDR3, as DNA: TGTGCCAGCAGTTACCCGGACTATGGCTACACCTTC. The encoded protein is CASSYPDYGYTF.

The J gene is TRBJ2-1, the V gene TRBV19, with TRBD2 matching over 8 bases. Per germline, CDR1 LNHDA and CDR2 SQIVND (reference sequence). The V segment lost 6 bases and the J segment 0 bases; nucleotides outside the gene matches: 7. CDR3 size: 16 residues. CDR3 loop: CASRGGSGSSYNEQFF. The DNA of the CDR3 is TGTGCCAGTAGGGGAGGCAGCGGGAGCTCCTACAATGAGCAGTTCTTC.

The chain uses TRBV7-2 and TRBJ2-2, with D possibly being TRBD2 (5 bases). The V gene's germline CDR1 is SGHTA and CDR2 FQGNSA. The V and J ends lost 5 bases and 5 bases respectively, with 15 bases between them. The CDR3 has 15 residues. CDR3 amino acids: CASSPHGLATGELFF. Written as DNA, the CDR3 is TGTGCCAGCAGCCCGCACGGACTTGCAACCGGGGAGCTGTTTTTT. Variable domain in full (rest from reference TRBV7-2 and TRBJ2-2): GAGVSQSPSNKVTEKGKDVELRCDPISGHTALYWYRQSLGQGLEFLIYFQGNSAPDKSGLPSDRFSAERTGGSVSTLTIQRTQQEDSAVYLCASSPHGLATGELFFGEGSRLTVL.

In DNA form, the CDR3 reads TGTGCCAGTAGTATAGCGGTAGGACCCATAAGGAATCAGCCCCAGCATTTT. This encodes CASSIAVGPIRNQPQHF. The chain joins TRBV19 to TRBJ1-5, with unresolved D. V was trimmed by 1 base and J by 4 bases, leaving 17 bases between them. CDR3 length: 17 residues. Germline CDR1 is LNHDA and CDR2 is SQIVND (reference sequence).

The rearrangement links TRBV13 to TRBJ2-2, with D unclear. The CDR3 covers 17 residues. Germline CDR1 and CDR2: PRHDT and FYEKMQ (reference sequence). V was trimmed by 5 bases and J by 2 bases, leaving 18 bases between them. In nucleotides, the CDR3 is TGTGCCAGCAGCCCAAAGAGCTGGGTTTATAACACCGGGGAGCTGTTTTTT. It translates to CASSPKSWVYNTGELFF. Using reference TRBV13 and TRBJ2-2 for the parts outside the CDR3, the full variable domain is AAGVIQSPRHLIKEKRETATLKCYPIPRHDTVYWYQQGPGQDPQFLISFYEKMQSDKGSIPDRFSAQQFSDYHSELNMSSLELGDSALYFCASSPKSWVYNTGELFFGEGSRLTVL.

The sample holds one count of this clone. The genes are TRBV27 and TRBJ2-7; D is undetermined. Looked up from germline, CDR1 is MNHEY and CDR2 is SMNVEV (reference sequence). The CDR3 spans 13 residues. The V end lost 3 bases, the J end lost 2 bases, and 8 bases lay between the germline ends. CDR3 residues: CASSLGPPYEQYF. The CDR3 DNA reads as TGTGCCAGCAGTTTGGGCCCTCCCTACGAGCAGTACTTC.

The J gene is TRBJ2-1, the V gene TRBV18; 14 nucleotides line up with TRBD2. This CDR3 comprises 14 residues. The junction had 4 bases not matched to a gene; V was cut back by 6 bases and J by 9 bases. Germline CDR1 KGHSH, CDR2 LQKENI. The CDR3 DNA sequence: TGTGCCAGCTCCGGGACTAGCGGGAGAATTGAGCAGTTCTTC. It translates to CASSGTSGRIEQFF.

The chain links TRBV30 to TRBJ1-2, with D unresolved. Germline assignment: CDR1 GTSNPN and CDR2 SVGIG (reference sequence). Trimming removed 2 bases from V and 8 bases from J, with 12 bases in between. The CDR3 has 12 residues. CDR3 protein: CAWSQAQVGYTF. The CDR3 DNA follows: TGTGCCTGGAGTCAGGCACAAGTGGGCTACACCTTC.

The chain combines TRBV4-2 with TRBJ2-3; D possibly corresponds to TRBD2 (5 bases). This CDR3 comprises 16 residues. The germline CDR1 and CDR2 sequences are LGHNA and YNFKEQ. Between the trimmed V and J ends, which lost 5 bases and 2 bases, there was a span of 17 bases. The CDR3 reads CASSTRTLGSTDTQYF. CDR3 nucleotide sequence: TGTGCCAGCAGCACTAGGACCCTCGGCTCCACAGATACGCAGTATTTT.

The gene calls are TRBV7-8 and TRBJ2-7; no reliable D call. V lost 5 bases, J lost 0 bases, and 17 bases lay in between. The germline CDR1 and CDR2 sequences are SGHVS and FQNEAQ. The CDR3 totals 16 residues. DNA for the CDR3: TGTGCCAGCAGCGGCCGCCCGGGCGTTAGCTCCTACGAGCAGTACTTC. This translates into CASSGRPGVSSYEQYF.

The rearrangement uses TRBV29-1 and TRBJ2-1, with 11 bases matching TRBD2. The CDR3 spans 17 residues. Germline CDR1 SQVTM, CDR2 ANQGSEA. Trimming removed 5 bases from V and 4 bases from J; junction bases left unmatched: 13. As DNA, the CDR3 is TGCAGCGTTAGACTAGCGGGACCGAGCAACCTTTACAATGAGCAGTTCTTC. Translation: CSVRLAGPSNLYNEQFF.

This clone occurred a few times. The chain recombines TRBV4-1 with TRBJ1-5; maybe TRBD1 (5 bases). CDR3 length: 16 residues. Germline V gene sequence: CDR1 MGHRA, CDR2 YSYEKL. V was cut by 2 bases and J by 2 bases, with 13 bases left in between. CDR3 nucleotides: TGCGCCAGCAGCCAACAACAGGCCCCGGGCAATCAGCCCCAGCATTTT. This gives the protein CASSQQQAPGNQPQHF.

The chain couples TRBV9 to TRBJ2-7, with unresolved D. The CDR3 runs 13 residues. The germline V gene has CDR1 SGDLS and CDR2 YYNGEE. V gave up 0 bases and J gave up 6 bases, with 10 bases separating them. CDR3: CASSVEGRVEQYF. The CDR3, as DNA: TGTGCCAGCAGCGTAGAGGGTAGGGTCGAGCAGTACTTC.

The gene calls are TRBV19 and TRBJ1-3; D is unclear. Germline lookup yields CDR1 LNHDA and CDR2 SQIVND (reference sequence). The CDR3 consists of 17 residues. V gave up 7 bases and J gave up 0 bases, with 19 bases separating them. The CDR3: CASITHDGRSSGNTIYF. The CDR3 nucleotides are TGTGCCAGTATCACTCATGACGGCCGAAGCTCTGGAAACACCATATATTTT.

The gene calls are TRBV15 and TRBJ1-1; perhaps TRBD1 as D (5 bases). The V end was cut by 2 bases, the J end by 6 bases, with 10 bases between. Germline V gene sequence: CDR1 LNHNV, CDR2 YYDKDF (reference sequence). The CDR3 totals 13 residues. The CDR3: CATSRFSGSEAFF. The CDR3 nucleotides are TGTGCCACCAGCAGATTCTCAGGGTCTGAAGCTTTCTTT.

The chain joins TRBV14 to TRBJ1-3; D uncertain. V dropped 1 base and J dropped 4 bases, with 17 bases sitting between them. This CDR3 has 17 residues. Germline CDR1 and CDR2: SGHDN and FVKESK. Here the CDR3 reads CASSQAPGTYTGNTIYF. Here the CDR3 DNA reads TGTGCCAGCAGCCAAGCCCCGGGTACATATACAGGAAACACCATATATTTT.